The T cell receptor beta chain described here comes from a study of cytomegalovirus exposure and HLA in healthy donors. Germline loops: CDR1 SGDLS, CDR2 YYNGEE. The trim removed 4 bases at V and 5 bases at J, leaving 6 bases unmatched. The CDR3 runs to 14 residues. Researchers ran the PCR with 60 Vbeta and 13 Jbeta primers. The authors' processing: Later, an analysis found about 77 million unique TCR beta chains, and roughly 10 million of these were shared. TCRdb's copy holds only in-frame clones and misses some; the assay was immunoSEQ multiplex PCR. V, J and clone size are those of that table, while D and trimming were read from the DNA. The data contain 150,000 to 200,000 clones, approximately 79% of them seen just once; the ten biggest clones take up more than 0.55%. Points from the study as a whole: Researchers catalogued about 160 TCR beta chains as cytomegalovirus-associated.

A remark on this clone: What it binds is not known.

All donors participated as healthy donors of bone marrow. The J gene is TRBJ2-1, the V gene TRBV9, with 7 bases aligning to TRBD2. The source material was PBMCs. The sequence derives from a woman aged 40 to 55 in good health and CMV-seronegative. CDR3 sequence reads: CASSPSLAHNEQFF. CDR3 nucleotides: TGTGCCAGCAGCCCATCACTAGCGCACAATGAGCAGTTCTTC. Complete variable domain (other parts from reference TRBV9 and TRBJ2-1): DSGVTQTPKHLITATGQRVTLRCSPRSGDLSVYWYQQSLDQGLQFLIQYYNGEERAKGNILERFSAQQFPDLHSELNLSSLELGDSALYFCASSPSLAHNEQFFGPGTRLTVL.